This is a list of T cell receptor beta chains from one sample in a study of T cell clones after liver transplantation. Sequencing used immunoSEQ multiplex PCR; TCRdb keeps in-frame clones, though not all of them. The sample includes around 97,000 clones, around 84% of them seen just once. This specimen was CD4+ T cells from blood, taken 47 months after liver transplant. The source is a human patient who received a liver transplant. A share of the T cells may be of graft donor origin. Each CDR3 is given with its conserved first and last residue. The D gene is left open where the match is weak. Clone size is stated in some rows and not others, as once, few, many or a class when expanded.

>13|TRBJ2-1|NA|NA|TRBV6-6
TGTGCCAGCAGTTACAGGGACCACAATGAGCAGTTCTTC
CASSYRDHNEQFF
>15|TRBJ2-1|TRBD2|NA|TRBV15
TGTGCCACCAGCCCTGGAACTAGCGGGGACAATGAGCAGTTCTTC
CATSPGTSGDNEQFF
>16|TRBJ1-1|NA|once|TRBV19
TGTGCCAGTAGTATCCGGGGGCTAGAGCTGAACACTGAAGCTTTCTTT
CASSIRGLELNTEAFF
>14|TRBJ2-7|TRBD2|NA|TRBV29-1
TGCAGCGTTGGTGGCGGGAGGAGCTCCTACGAGCAGTACTTC
CSVGGGRSSYEQYF
>15|TRBJ2-1|NA|NA|TRBV1
TGCACCAGCAGCTCAAAACGGCTTACCAACAATGAGCAGTTCTTC
CTSSSKRLTNNEQFF
>16|TRBJ2-3|TRBD2|NA|TRBV10-1
TGCGCCAGCAGTCCCTCGGGTCAGCGGGGGACAGATACGCAGTATTTT
CASSPSGQRGTDTQYF
>13|TRBJ2-1|NA|NA|TRBV7-9
TGTGCCAGCAGCCTCGGACAGTACAATGAGCAGTTCTTC
CASSLGQYNEQFF
>13|TRBJ2-1|TRBD2|NA|TRBV27
TGTGCCAGTAGACGGACTAGCCATAATGAGCAGTTCTTC
CASRRTSHNEQFF
>16|TRBJ2-5|TRBD2|NA|TRBV7-9
TGTGCCAGCAGCTCGGGACTAGCGGCGTACCAAGAGACCCAGTACTTC
CASSSGLAAYQETQYF
>15|TRBJ1-1|NA|few|TRBV5-1
TGCGCCAGCTTATACGATGGACGGCCGAACACTGAAGCTTTCTTT
CASLYDGRPNTEAFF
>11|TRBJ2-7|NA|NA|TRBV29-1
TGCAGCGGGGGAGACGCCTACGAGCAGTACTTC
CSGGDAYEQYF
>15|TRBJ1-3|TRBD1|NA|TRBV13
TGTGCCAGCAGCTTTGGAGACAGGGCTGGAAACACCATATATTTT
CASSFGDRAGNTIYF
>12|TRBJ2-7|NA|NA|TRBV6-5
TGTGCCAGCAGTTTCCCCGGAGACGAGCAGTACTTC
CASSFPGDEQYF
>14|TRBJ1-4|NA|NA|TRBV7-9
TGTGCCAGCAGCTTAGGGACAGCGGGCGAAAAACTGTTTTTT
CASSLGTAGEKLFF
>15|TRBJ1-5|NA|once|TRBV7-2
TGTGCCAGCAGCTTCCAGACGGGCCCCAATCAGCCCCAGCATTTT
CASSFQTGPNQPQHF
>18|TRBJ2-3|TRBD2|once|TRBV27
TGTGCCAGCAGTCCCTGGGCTAGCGGGAGCCGACGTGGAGATACGCAGTATTTT
CASSPWASGSRRGDTQYF
>17|TRBJ2-4|NA|NA|TRBV19
TGTGCCAGTAGTCCCCTGGGGGCGGGAGTAGCCAAAAACATTCAGTACTTC
CASSPLGAGVAKNIQYF
>15|TRBJ1-2|TRBD1|NA|TRBV11-2
TGTGCCAGCAGCTCCCGGACAGGGGTGGACTATGGCTACACCTTC
CASSSRTGVDYGYTF
>17|TRBJ1-2|TRBD1|NA|TRBV7-2
TGTGCCAGCAGCTTAGGGGGGACAGGGGATAAGAGCTATGGCTACACCTTC
CASSLGGTGDKSYGYTF
>15|TRBJ1-6|TRBD1|NA|TRBV5-5
TGTGCCAGCAGCTACGAAACAGGGGGAAATTCACCCCTCCACTTT
CASSYETGGNSPLHF
>14|TRBJ2-2|NA|NA|TRBV5-1
TGCGCCAGCAGCCTACAGCGCGCAGGCGGGGAGCTGTTTTTT
CASSLQRAGGELFF
>16|TRBJ1-3|NA|NA|TRBV6-5
TGTGCCAGCAGTTACTCTTACCCGTCCTCTGGAAACACCATATATTTT
CASSYSYPSSGNTIYF
>17|TRBJ1-1|NA|NA|TRBV23-1
TGCGCCAGCAGTCAATCGGGGGCAGTGGACGTGGACACTGAAGCTTTCTTT
CASSQSGAVDVDTEAFF
>15|TRBJ1-2|NA|NA|TRBV10-3
TGTGCCATCCGAGCGGGGTTAATCGTTAACTATGGCTACACCTTC
CAIRAGLIVNYGYTF
>15|TRBJ2-7|TRBD1|NA|TRBV11-2
TGTGCCAGCAGCCCGGGACAGGGAATGTCCTACGAGCAGTACTTC
CASSPGQGMSYEQYF
>14|TRBJ2-3|TRBD2|NA|TRBV29-1
TGCAGCGTAGAGGGAGCGGGATTGACAGATACGCAGTATTTT
CSVEGAGLTDTQYF
>12|TRBJ1-3|NA|NA|TRBV19
TGTGCCACCCAAAACTCTGGAAACACCATATATTTT
CATQNSGNTIYF
>14|TRBJ1-4|TRBD1|NA|TRBV6-1
TGTGCCCACCGGGACAGGGCAACTAATGAAAAACTGTTTTTT
CAHRDRATNEKLFF
>14|TRBJ2-2|NA|NA|TRBV6-5
TGTGCCAGCAGTTACTTAGGTGCAACCGGGGAGCTGTTTTTT
CASSYLGATGELFF
>15|TRBJ2-1|NA|NA|TRBV7-2
TGTGCCAGCAGTTTACCGGGACCTGGGACCAATGAGCAGTTCTTC
CASSLPGPGTNEQFF
>16|TRBJ2-5|NA|NA|TRBV19
TGTGCCAGTAGTAAGTTCTACGGGCGTGATTGGGAGACCCAGTACTTC
CASSKFYGRDWETQYF
>14|TRBJ1-3|NA|NA|TRBV7-2
TGTGCCAGCAGCTTAGGAGGTACTGGAAACACCATATATTTT
CASSLGGTGNTIYF
>15|TRBJ2-2|TRBD2|once|TRBV5-1
TGCGCCAGCAGCGCGACTAGCGTAGTCACCGGGGAGCTGTTTTTT
CASSATSVVTGELFF
>16|TRBJ1-5|TRBD1|NA|TRBV6-6
TGTGCCAGCACCAAGACAGGGGGCGGCATCAATCAGCCCCAGCATTTT
CASTKTGGGINQPQHF
>16|TRBJ1-5|NA|NA|TRBV28
TGTGCCAGCAGTTTGGTCTCGGGACACTCCTCGGGGCCCCAGCATTTT
CASSLVSGHSSGPQHF
>15|TRBJ1-3|NA|NA|TRBV2
TGTGCCAGCACTTTCGGCGCGGGGGTTGGAAACACCATATATTTT
CASTFGAGVGNTIYF
>13|TRBJ2-1|NA|NA|TRBV2
TGTGCCAGCGGAGGGAGCTCCTACAATGAGCAGTTCTTC
CASGGSSYNEQFF
>13|TRBJ1-5|NA|NA|TRBV7-3
TGTGCCAGCAGCTTGGGGCCCAATCAGCCCCAGCATTTT
CASSLGPNQPQHF
>17|TRBJ1-1|NA|NA|TRBV7-6
TGTGCCAGCAGCCTCCCGTCGGGGGGCTCATTGAACACTGAAGCTTTCTTT
CASSLPSGGSLNTEAFF
>13|TRBJ1-1|NA|NA|TRBV2
TGTGCCAGCAGTGATGACCCAAAGAGGGAAGCTTTCTTT
CASSDDPKREAFF